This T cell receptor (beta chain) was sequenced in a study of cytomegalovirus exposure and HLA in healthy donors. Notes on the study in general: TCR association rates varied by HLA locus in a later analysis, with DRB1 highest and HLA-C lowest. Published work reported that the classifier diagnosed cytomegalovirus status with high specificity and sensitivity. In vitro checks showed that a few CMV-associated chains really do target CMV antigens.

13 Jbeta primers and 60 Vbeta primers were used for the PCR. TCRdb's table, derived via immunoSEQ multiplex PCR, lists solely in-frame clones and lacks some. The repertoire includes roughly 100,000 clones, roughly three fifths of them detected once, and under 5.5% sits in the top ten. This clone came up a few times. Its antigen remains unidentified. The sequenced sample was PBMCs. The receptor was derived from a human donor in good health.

CDR3 in DNA: TGCGCCAGCAGCCAAGAGGCCGGGATGAACACTGAAGCTTTCTTT. Protein: CASSQEAGMNTEAFF. J is TRBJ1-1 and V is TRBV4-1, with unresolved D. The CDR3 extends over 15 amino acids. Germline CDR1 reads MGHRA; CDR2 reads YSYEKL. Trimming took 0 bases from V and 0 from J, leaving 8 bases between them.